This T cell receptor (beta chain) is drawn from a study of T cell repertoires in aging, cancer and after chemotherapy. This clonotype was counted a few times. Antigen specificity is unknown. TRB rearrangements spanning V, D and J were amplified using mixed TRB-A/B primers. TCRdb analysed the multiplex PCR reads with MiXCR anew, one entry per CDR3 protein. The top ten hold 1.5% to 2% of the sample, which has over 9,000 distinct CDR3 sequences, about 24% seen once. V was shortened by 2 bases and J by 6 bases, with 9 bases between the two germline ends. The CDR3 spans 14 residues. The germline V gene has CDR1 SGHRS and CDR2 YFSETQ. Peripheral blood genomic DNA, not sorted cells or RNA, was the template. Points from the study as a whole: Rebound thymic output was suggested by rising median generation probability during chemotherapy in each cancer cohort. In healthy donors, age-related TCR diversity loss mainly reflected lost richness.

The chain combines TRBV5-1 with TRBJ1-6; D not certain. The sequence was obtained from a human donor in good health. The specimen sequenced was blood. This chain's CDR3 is CASSLGQVNSPLHF. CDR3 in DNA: TGCGCCAGCAGCTTAGGGCAAGTTAATTCACCCCTCCACTTT.